This entry lists 5 T cell receptor beta chains sequenced from one sample in a study of cytomegalovirus exposure and HLA in healthy donors. Both 60 Vbeta primers and 13 Jbeta primers went into the PCR. Clones were sequenced by immunoSEQ multiplex PCR, and TCRdb holds only the in-frame ones, with some missing. The table counts some 200,000 clones; roughly 0.74% lies in the top ten. The material sequenced was PBMCs. The receptor source for this set is a boy between 5 and 17 years old in good health and CMV-seronegative.

The chain couples TRBV9 to TRBJ1-2, with 12 bases aligning to TRBD1. CDR1 SGDLS and CDR2 YYNGEE come from the germline V gene. CDR3 size: 14 residues. The V and J ends lost 3 bases and 8 bases, in that order; junction bases with no gene match: 5. DNA of the CDR3: TGTGCCAGCAGCGGGGGACAGGGGGCGGAGGGCTACACCTTC. This sequence encodes CASSGGQGAEGYTF. Full variable domain (missing parts from reference TRBV9 and TRBJ1-2): DSGVTQTPKHLITATGQRVTLRCSPRSGDLSVYWYQQSLDQGLQFLIQYYNGEERAKGNILERFSAQQFPDLHSELNLSSLELGDSALYFCASSGGQGAEGYTFGSGTRLTVV.

The rearrangement uses TRBV7-9 and TRBJ2-5, with 7 positions matching TRBD1. In germline, CDR1 is SEHNR, CDR2 FQNEAQ (reference sequence). Germline trimming cut 4 bases from V and 5 bases from J; bases unmatched to any gene: 13. The CDR3 consists of 16 residues. CDR3 loop: CASSSTSYGTVETQYF. The CDR3 DNA sequence: TGTGCCAGCAGCTCAACCTCTTACGGGACAGTTGAGACCCAGTACTTC.

DNA for the CDR3: TGTGCCGCGGGCCAGGAAAATTCACCCCTCCACTTT. Protein: CAAGQENSPLHF. The chain combines TRBV2 with TRBJ1-6; D gene unclear. Germline assignment: CDR1 SNHLY and CDR2 FYNNEI. The CDR3 is made up of 12 amino acids. The V and J ends lost 11 bases and 7 bases respectively, with 12 bases between them. Full variable domain (rest looked up from reference TRBV2 and TRBJ1-6): EPEVTQTPSHQVTQMGQEVILRCVPISNHLYFYWYRQILGQKVEFLVSFYNNEISEKSEIFDDQFSVERPDGSNFTLKIRSTKLEDSAMYFCAAGQENSPLHFGNGTRLTVT.

This chain connects TRBV7-8 to TRBJ1-1; 10 nucleotides agree with TRBD1. This CDR3 is built from 13 residues. Germline lookup yields CDR1 SGHVS and CDR2 FQNEAQ. V was pared by 4 bases and J by 5 bases, with 1 base of the junction left unmatched. CDR3 loop: CASSSDRGTEAFF. DNA for the CDR3: TGTGCCAGCAGCTCGGACAGGGGGACTGAAGCTTTCTTT. The entire variable domain, with the rest obtained from reference TRBV7-8 and TRBJ1-1, is as follows: GAGVSQSPRYKVAKRGQDVALRCDPISGHVSLFWYQQALGQGPEFLTYFQNEAQLDKSGLPSDRFFAERPEGSVSTLKIQRTQQEDSAVYLCASSSDRGTEAFFGQGTRLTVV.

J is TRBJ2-1 and V is TRBV5-6; 8 bases line up with TRBD2. The trim removed 0 bases at V and 5 bases at J, leaving 10 bases unmatched. The CDR3 is 17 residues long. The germline gives CDR1 SGHDT, CDR2 YYEEEE. CDR3 residues: CASSLVSPSGSDNEQFF. In nucleotides, the CDR3 is TGTGCCAGCAGCTTGGTTAGCCCCAGCGGGAGTGACAATGAGCAGTTCTTC.